One sample yielded the 18 T cell receptor beta chains listed below, sequenced in a study of cytomegalovirus exposure and HLA in healthy donors. 60 Vbeta and 13 Jbeta primers were used in PCR. Sequencing was performed with immunoSEQ multiplex PCR; in TCRdb, only in-frame clones are kept and a portion is missing. The table has over 100,000 clones, approximately 73% seen once. The sequenced sample consisted of PBMCs. All receptors come from a man aged 40-49 years in good health and CMV-seronegative.

This clone was found a few times. The chain is built from TRBV12-5 and TRBJ2-5; D not resolved. The CDR3 has 13 amino acids. Trimming stripped 1 base from V and 1 base from J, with 4 bases between. Germline assignment: CDR1 LGHNT and CDR2 FRNRAP. CDR3 residues: CASGLGSQETQYF. The CDR3 nucleotides read TGTGCTAGTGGTTTGGGCAGCCAAGAGACCCAGTACTTC. Variable domain in full (rest from reference TRBV12-5 and TRBJ2-5): DARVTQTPRHKVTEMGQEVTMRCQPILGHNTVFWYRQTMMQGLELLAYFRNRAPLDDSGMPKDRFSAEMPDATLATLKIQPSEPRDSAVYFCASGLGSQETQYFGPGTRLLVL.

The chain employs TRBV19 and TRBJ2-2, with TRBD2 matching over 8 bases. Losses at the gene ends were 6 bases for V and 7 bases for J; bases not matched to a gene: 7. This CDR3 has 14 amino acids. From germline, CDR1 is LNHDA and CDR2 SQIVND (reference sequence). CDR3 sequence: CASSSGGVSGELFF. DNA for the CDR3: TGTGCCAGTAGCTCGGGGGGGGTGAGCGGGGAGCTGTTTTTT.

Note on this clone: One end of the junction varies from germline; a read error may be responsible. The chain recombines TRBV25-1 with TRBJ1-6; 8 nucleotides agree with TRBD1. CDR3 length equals 12 residues. Per germline, CDR1 MGHDK and CDR2 SYGVNS. Written as DNA, the CDR3 is TGTGCCCGCAGGGGGCCTTGTTCACCCCTCCACTTT. As protein: CARRGPCSPLHF.

V is TRBV9 and J is TRBJ1-4; 7 positions match TRBD1. Trimming at V came to 0 bases and at J to 8 bases, leaving 7 bases not matched to a gene. The CDR3 consists of 15 residues. CDR1 and CDR2 (germline): SGDLS, YYNGEE. The CDR3 region is CASSVDSGGLEKLFF. The CDR3 region has the DNA TGTGCCAGCAGCGTAGATTCAGGGGGTTTAGAAAAACTGTTTTTT.

The V and J genes are TRBV4-2 and TRBJ1-4; D is uncertain. The CDR3 totals 14 residues. Germline V gene lookup returns CDR1 LGHNA and CDR2 YNFKEQ. The V end lost 2 bases, the J end lost 0 bases, and 4 bases lay between the germline ends. DNA for the CDR3: TGTGCCAGCAGCCAAACAGCAACTAATGAAAAACTGTTTTTT. It is translated as CASSQTATNEKLFF.

This clone was seen only a few times. The rearrangement uses TRBV5-4 and TRBJ2-6; D is possibly TRBD1 (5 bases). V shed 4 bases and J shed 0 bases, with 11 bases lying between them. The CDR3 length is 16 residues. Germline V gene sequence: CDR1 SGHNT, CDR2 YYREEE (reference sequence). CDR3: CASSQDRGSGANVLTF. The CDR3 region has the DNA TGTGCCAGCAGCCAAGATAGGGGCTCTGGGGCCAACGTCCTGACTTTC.

The chain links TRBV7-8 to TRBJ2-7; a possible D gene is TRBD2 (6 bases). The CDR3 is 17 residues long. V was cut by 1 base and J by 0 bases, with 16 bases left in between. The germline V gene has CDR1 SGHVS and CDR2 FQNEAQ. In DNA form, the CDR3 reads TGTGCCAGCAGCTTAGGTGGTGGAGGGGAAACCTCCTACGAGCAGTACTTC. Its protein is CASSLGGGGETSYEQYF.

This chain links TRBV4-1 with TRBJ2-3; 9 nucleotides match TRBD2. J was trimmed by 4 bases and V by 0 bases; bases with no gene match: 5. The germline V gene has CDR1 MGHRA and CDR2 YSYEKL. The CDR3 extends over 16 amino acids. The CDR3 DNA reads TGCGCCAGCAGCCAAGAAGGCGGGGGGGCCGCAGATACGCAGTATTTT. Translated, it gives CASSQEGGGAADTQYF.

This clone came up a few times. Other DNA variants within this sample encode the same CDR3. The J gene is TRBJ1-2, the V gene TRBV18; tentative D call: TRBD1 (6 bases). This CDR3 has 13 residues. V lost 3 bases to trimming and J lost 8 bases, with 13 bases between them. The germline gives CDR1 KGHSH, CDR2 LQKENI. CDR3 DNA: TGTGCCAGCTCACCTTCGGACAGTCGAGGCTACACCTTC. It encodes CASSPSDSRGYTF.

This clone was observed a handful of times. This chain links TRBV29-1 with TRBJ2-3; possibly TRBD1 for D (6 bases). The V and J ends lost 0 bases and 1 base respectively, with 17 bases between them. CDR1 and CDR2 (germline): SQVTM, ANQGSEA. The CDR3 is made up of 17 amino acids. The CDR3 here is CSVEEGSGTQGTDTQYF. For the CDR3, the DNA is TGCAGCGTTGAAGAGGGGTCGGGGACACAAGGCACAGATACGCAGTATTTT.

This clone appeared a few times. The V call is TRBV2, the J call TRBJ1-4, with 10 bases identical to TRBD1. V was clipped by 7 bases and J by 0 bases; unmatched bases: 11. Germline loops: CDR1 SNHLY, CDR2 FYNNEI. The CDR3 is 18 amino acids. The CDR3 spells CASTRPGQGLATNEKLFF. The CDR3 coding sequence is TGTGCCAGCACCCGCCCGGGACAGGGGCTTGCAACTAATGAAAAACTGTTTTTT.

The chain joins TRBV27 to TRBJ2-2, with 9 bases matching TRBD2. In germline, CDR1 is MNHEY, CDR2 SMNVEV (reference sequence). Unmatched junction bases numbered 7, after V lost 2 bases and J lost 6 bases. This CDR3 is built from 16 residues. The CDR3 DNA is TGTGCCAGCAGTTTAGGACTAGCGAACCTTCCCGGGGAGCTGTTTTTT. The encoded protein is CASSLGLANLPGELFF.

The chain couples TRBV7-9 to TRBJ2-3; TRBD2 agrees at 7 bases. Germline assignment: CDR1 SEHNR and CDR2 FQNEAQ (reference sequence). V shed 5 bases and J 2 bases; nucleotides not matched to a gene: 10. This CDR3 spans 16 amino acids. The CDR3 is CASSPPTSELTDTQYF. CDR3 bases: TGTGCCAGCAGCCCCCCTACTAGCGAACTCACAGATACGCAGTATTTT.

This sequence joins TRBV6-1 and TRBJ1-2, with 10 bases identical to TRBD1. CDR1 is MNHNS and CDR2 is SASEGT in the germline V gene. The CDR3 has 15 amino acids. V shed 4 bases and J 0 bases; nucleotides not matched to a gene: 2. The CDR3 spells CASSGDRGPNYGYTF. The CDR3 DNA reads TGTGCCAGCAGTGGGGACAGGGGCCCTAACTATGGCTACACCTTC.

This clone was observed a few times. This chain joins TRBV4-2 and TRBJ2-2, with D tentatively TRBD2 (7 bases). The CDR3 runs to 19 residues. Germline V gene data show CDR1 as LGHNA and CDR2 as YNFKEQ. V gave up 0 bases and J gave up 7 bases, with 24 bases separating them. DNA of the CDR3: TGTGCCAGCAGCCAAGATGCATTAGGGGGGGCCGCGGAGGGCGGGGAGCTGTTTTTT. It yields the protein CASSQDALGGAAEGGELFF.

V is TRBV19 and J is TRBJ1-5; D is perhaps TRBD1 (5 bases). Germline values: CDR1 LNHDA, CDR2 SQIVND (reference sequence). This CDR3 spans 14 amino acids. Between the trimmed V and J ends, which lost 3 bases and 7 bases, there was a span of 13 bases. This chain's CDR3 is CASSIRDGGQPQHF. As DNA, the CDR3 is TGTGCCAGTAGTATCCGGGACGGGGGACAGCCCCAGCATTTT.

This clone was picked up one time. This chain uses TRBV28 with TRBJ1-2; TRBD1 matches 10 bases. Germline values: CDR1 MDHEN, CDR2 SYDVKM. This CDR3 region has 15 residues. Germline trimming cut 1 base from V and 4 bases from J; bases unmatched to any gene: 3. In DNA form, the CDR3 reads TGTGCCAGCAGTTTATCCCGGGACAGGGGCTATGGCTACACCTTC. It is translated as CASSLSRDRGYGYTF.

V usage is TRBV28 and J usage is TRBJ1-4; D is undetermined. The CDR3 is made up of 15 amino acids. Germline CDR1 is MDHEN and CDR2 is SYDVKM. The V end lost 1 base, the J end lost 7 bases, and 13 bases lay between the germline ends. This CDR3 is CASSLSPYVGEKLFF. CDR3 DNA: TGTGCCAGCAGTTTATCCCCCTACGTCGGTGAAAAACTGTTTTTT. The entire variable domain, with the rest obtained from reference TRBV28 and TRBJ1-4, is as follows: DVKVTQSSRYLVKRTGEKVFLECVQDMDHENMFWYRQDPGLGLRLIYFSYDVKMKEKGDIPEGYSVSREKKERFSLILESASTNQTSMYLCASSLSPYVGEKLFFGSGTQLSVL.